These T cell receptor beta chains were read from a single sample in a study of cytomegalovirus exposure and HLA in healthy donors. The table came from immunoSEQ multiplex PCR; TCRdb's copy has only in-frame clones and leaves some out. The sample shows about 57,000 clones, 75% to 85% of them seen only once. What was sequenced was PBMCs. The source of these receptors is a man aged 30 to 45 in good health and CMV-seronegative. The CDR3 runs from the conserved cysteine through the conserved F or W. The order of the fields is V gene, J gene, CDR3 protein.

TRBV6-5	TRBJ2-7	CGVGASYEQYF
TRBV9	TRBJ2-7	CASSVAGTGNYEQYF
TRBV30	TRBJ1-2	CAWSKGHVYGYTF
TRBV11-2	NA	CASSLGQVYEQYF
TRBV27	TRBJ2-7	CASSLEGDLSYEQYF
TRBV15	TRBJ2-3	CATSRDEGTDTQYF
TRBV19	TRBJ2-1	CASSPLLTSGGPGVF
TRBV27	TRBJ1-5	CASSLDRGFYQPQHF
TRBV29-1	TRBJ2-1	CSGMGVAGRYNEQFF
TRBV5-4	TRBJ1-2	CASSSTASYGYTF
TRBV7-9	TRBJ1-1	CASSLDGHGSNTEAFF
TRBV6-1	TRBJ1-1	CASSAGMNTEAFF
TRBV5-8	TRBJ1-3	CASSRAYSGNTIYF
TRBV7-9	TRBJ1-4	CASSLPGLGEGKLFF
TRBV7-3	TRBJ2-4	CASSLVGQGDIQYF
TRBV11-2	TRBJ2-7	CASSLNGSSYEQYF
TRBV11-1	TRBJ2-7	CASGWRGQGEQYF
TRBV7-2	TRBJ1-2	CASNQGADYGYTF
TRBV9	TRBJ1-2	CASSARLELGYGYTF
TRBV7-9	TRBJ2-7	CASSRLLGRAFYEQYF
TRBV2	TRBJ2-1	CASSEGGPALREQFF
TRBV29-1	TRBJ2-7	CSVRDRAQAYEQYF
TRBV5-8	TRBJ2-3	CASSSPGGSATDTQYF
TRBV27	TRBJ1-5	CASSTLTGLNQPQHF
TRBV7-2	TRBJ2-1	CASSLRGVGSGVGNEQFF
TRBV7-2	TRBJ1-1	CASSPTGITEAFF
TRBV5-5	TRBJ2-5	CASSRWNSNQETQYF
TRBV11-2	TRBJ2-5	CASSSQSVMMYQETQYF
TRBV2	TRBJ2-6	CASSADNRFSGANVLTF
TRBV7-9	TRBJ1-1	CSSSLAGTGVTEAFF
TRBV18	TRBJ1-1	CASSLQDKNTEAFF
TRBV10-3	TRBJ2-1	CATGITPAGEQFF
TRBV27	TRBJ2-1	CASSSGGLGNEQFF
TRBV6-4	TRBJ2-1	CASSDSGPGPYNEQFF
TRBV4-3	TRBJ2-7	CASSQDLGPYEQYF
TRBV6-6	TRBJ1-2	CASRIQGAHGYTF
TRBV2	TRBJ2-4	CASSEATQWGPKSVYIQYF
TRBV7-2	TRBJ2-6	CASSSPGTGANVLTF
TRBV5-5	TRBJ2-5	CASSWSAGVETQYF
TRBV2	TRBJ2-2	CASSDSTGVHTGELFF
TRBV12-5	TRBJ2-7	CASGLTGGYEQYF
TRBV19	NA	CASSDGQINEQYF
TRBV7-2	TRBJ2-7	CASSSDRGTEQYF